This T cell receptor beta chain is from a study of cytomegalovirus exposure and HLA in healthy donors. Study context: Later analysis reported that the roughly 120 validation repertoires shared the platform of the 650 to 700 first-cohort repertoires.

The germline V and J ends were trimmed by 7 bases and 2 bases, with 12 bases remaining between them. CDR3 length equals 14 residues. Germline CDR1 reads LNHDA; CDR2 reads SQIVND (reference sequence). TCRdb's copy holds only in-frame clones and misses some; the assay was immunoSEQ multiplex PCR. In the table there are hundreds of thousands of clones, 83% of which are singletons. V gene TRBV19 combines with J gene TRBJ1-5, with D possibly TRBD1 on 6 matching bases. Material for sequencing was PBMCs. This TCR came from a woman aged 18 to 35 in good health and CMV-seronegative. DNA of the CDR3: TGTGCCAGTAAACCCAACAGGGGCAATCAGCCCCAGCATTTT. As protein: CASKPNRGNQPQHF.